This T cell receptor (beta chain) came from a study of cytomegalovirus exposure and HLA in healthy donors. The study's findings and limits: V- and J-gene trimming of TCR beta was linked (in a later analysis) to a missense DCLRE1C variant. CMV serostatus was the only immune exposure information that was available. Most TCR beta V segments were productive about 90% or about 30% of the time in an earlier analysis.

Concerning this clone: Its antigen is currently unknown.

PCR amplification relied on 60 Vbeta primers (plus 13 Jbeta primers). Authors' processing steps: In a later analysis, 80 million or so unique TCR beta chains included roughly 11 million shared by two or more donors. Profiling relied on immunoSEQ multiplex PCR, and the TCRdb table lists in-frame clones only, not all of them. V, J and clone size derive from that table, while D and trimming were established from the DNA sequence. The sample lists more than 140,000 clones; approximately 82% were seen once. The CDR3 runs 16 residues. V was shortened by 0 bases and J by 6 bases, with 18 bases between the two germline ends. Germline assignment: CDR1 SGDLS and CDR2 YYNGEE.

The receptor was isolated from a woman between 40 and 50 years old in good health and CMV-seronegative. Material: PBMCs. This sequence joins TRBV9 and TRBJ1-1; tentatively, D is TRBD1 (6 bases). The CDR3 region has the DNA TGTGCCAGCAGCGTAGGACAGGACCCGTTACTTTCTGAAGCTTTCTTT. This sequence encodes CASSVGQDPLLSEAFF.